A selection of T cell receptor beta chains follows, all from one sample in a study of blood T cell repertoires in COVID-19. Clones were sequenced by immunoSEQ multiplex PCR, and TCRdb holds only the in-frame ones, with some missing. The sample consists of some 200,000 clones, more than 70% of them appearing once. Sequencing input: peripheral blood. These receptors all stem from a man in his forties with active or convalescent COVID-19. Each CDR3 is given with its conserved first and last residue. Fields, in order: V gene, CDR3 protein.

v_gene: TRBV4-1; CDR3aa: CASSHPPLTYEQYF
v_gene: TRBV28; CDR3aa: CASSLLGGGQGNEKLFF
v_gene: TRBV6-2/TRBV6-3; CDR3aa: CASSKAGNYGYTF
v_gene: TRBV10-1; CDR3aa: CASSNDRGQESYGYTF
v_gene: TRBV7-9; CDR3aa: CASSPAGTGRSEQYF
v_gene: TRBV5-1; CDR3aa: CASSLATRRGGLADTQYF
v_gene: TRBV28; CDR3aa: CASSYRTVHHEQYF
v_gene: TRBV7-9; CDR3aa: CASSPWVSPRAGELFF
v_gene: TRBV7-6; CDR3aa: CASSLVFSGGTNEKLFF
v_gene: TRBV5-1; CDR3aa: CASSPGTSAVSYEQYF
v_gene: TRBV18; CDR3aa: CASSPGTDYGYTF
v_gene: TRBV4-1; CDR3aa: CASSQEGVLSSYEQYF
v_gene: TRBV19; CDR3aa: CASSNRTGGKNTQYF
v_gene: TRBV27; CDR3aa: CASSRTGASYEQYF
v_gene: TRBV29-1; CDR3aa: CSVGGSPLGEQYF
v_gene: TRBV19; CDR3aa: CASSLGQGGNSNQPQHF
v_gene: TRBV21-1; CDR3aa: CASSKGETSVWNTEAFF
v_gene: TRBV6-5; CDR3aa: CASSLRTATDTQYF